This T cell receptor beta chain was identified during a study of T cells in severe cutaneous drug reactions. TCR subtype-specific primers in iRepertoire multiplex PCR prepared libraries for bulk and single-cell sequencing. No DNA is given; TCRdb re-called the multiplex PCR reads and lists each CDR3 protein once. The sample includes more than 3,000 distinct CDR3 sequences. The donors had carbamazepine-induced Stevens-Johnson syndrome or toxic epidermal necrolysis. Germline V gene sequence: CDR1 MDHEN, CDR2 SYDVKM. The CDR3 has 17 amino acids. The gene calls are TRBV28 and TRBJ1-4; absent DNA, TCRdb's TRBD1 call cannot be checked. This clonotype originated in a human donor with Stevens-Johnson syndrome, a severe cutaneous drug reaction. Sequenced input: PBMCs. The CDR3 loop reads CASSPYRGQSTNEKLFF.